This T cell receptor beta chain originates from a study of beta chain features in type 1 diabetes. Study findings and constraints: People with Type 1 diabetes carried modestly yet significantly shorter TCRB CDR3s in all four CD4+ subsets. In type 1 diabetes patients, VDJ junctions had fewer insertions; deletions at these junctions were more frequent.

V lost 2 bases and J lost 6; bases outside the gene matches: 10. The CDR3 contains 16 residues. The germline CDR1 and CDR2 sequences are SGHRS and YFSETQ. Note on this clone: Antigen specificity is unknown.

What was sequenced were expressed TCRB transcripts, since all of the isolated RNA had been reverse transcribed. Profiling relied on immunoSEQ multiplex PCR, and the TCRdb table lists in-frame clones only, not all of them. The data show 680,000 or so clones, over 10% seen once. This clonotype was obtained from a man between 18 and 35 years old with type 1 diabetes. The rearrangement links TRBV5-1 to TRBJ1-2; 10 bases map to TRBD1. The sample taken for sequencing was naive CD4+ T cells from blood. In DNA form, the CDR3 reads TGCGCCAGCAGCTTCGGGGACAGGGGACGGAACAATGGCTACACCTTC. It yields the protein CASSFGDRGRNNGYTF.